This TCR beta chain was recorded in a study of CD8 T cells in Susac syndrome. Random-hexamer reverse transcription was applied to roughly 0.5 to 1 ug RNA. Using its own MiXCR run on the immunoSEQ multiplex PCR reads, TCRdb lists one record per CDR3 protein. This table has 100,000 to 150,000 distinct CDR3 sequences, about 92% appearing once. Germline V gene sequence: CDR1 LNHDA, CDR2 SQIVND (reference sequence). This CDR3 is built from 14 residues. V dropped 3 bases and J dropped 4 bases, with 13 bases sitting between them. This clonotype was obtained from a human donor with multiple sclerosis. Sample: CD8+ T cells from PBMCs. The V gene is TRBV19, the J gene TRBJ2-7; unclear D gene. The chain's CDR3 is CASSIQDGLYEQYF. In DNA form, the CDR3 reads TGTGCCAGTAGTATCCAGGACGGGCTATACGAGCAGTACTTC.